Below are 11 T cell receptor beta chains sequenced from a single sample in a study of T cell repertoires in cytomegalovirus infection. Their recognized antigens are unknown. TCRdb reprocessed the reads with MiXCR, giving one entry per CDR3 protein. The data contain roughly 700,000 distinct CDR3 sequences, approximately 33% of them singletons. The sequenced sample was cultured PBMCs, obtained from culture after CMV antigen stimulation. The receptors were sampled from a human donor in good health (CMV status not recorded). Some clones in this sample may be carry-over from other donors' samples.

This chain connects TRBV5-6 to TRBJ2-1; no reliable D call. Germline assignment: CDR1 SGHDT and CDR2 YYEEEE. This CDR3 region has 15 residues. Trimming took 2 bases from V and 0 from J, leaving 9 bases between them. CDR3 loop: CASSFYSNSYNEQFF. CDR3 nucleotides: TGTGCCAGCAGCTTCTACAGCAACTCCTACAATGAGCAGTTCTTC.

V and J are TRBV7-6 and TRBJ2-5, with D maybe TRBD2 (6 bases). Germline V CDR1 and CDR2: SGHVS, FNYEAQ. V lost 4 bases, J lost 4 bases, and 13 bases lay in between. The CDR3 runs to 14 residues. Written as DNA, the CDR3 is TGTGCCAGCAGCTCCGGAGGGGCCAGAGAGACCCAGTACTTC. It is translated as CASSSGGARETQYF.

Regarding this clonotype: The junction departs from germline at one end; a sequencing error may be responsible. V usage is TRBV29-1 and J usage is TRBJ2-7, with TRBD1 as a possible D gene (7 bases). CDR1 SQVTM and CDR2 ANQGSEA come from the germline V gene. The CDR3 covers 11 residues. CDR3 in amino acids: CSVGQGGEQNF. The DNA for the CDR3 is TGCAGCGTTGGCCAGGGGGGCGAGCAGAACTTC.

This chain links TRBV4-1 with TRBJ2-5; 8 bases align to TRBD2. Trimming cost V 4 bases and J 4 bases; bases outside gene matches: 11. Germline-derived CDR1 and CDR2 are MGHRA and YSYEKL. This CDR3 has 16 amino acids. In DNA form, the CDR3 reads TGCGCCAGCAGCCGTTTGGCGGGGGGTGACGGAGAGACCCAGTACTTC. It encodes CASSRLAGGDGETQYF.

This clonotype came up a few times. The CDR3 region has the DNA TGTGCCAGCAGCTTAGGGCCTAGCGGGGGGACTGAGCAGTTCTTC. Translation gives CASSLGPSGGTEQFF. The genes are TRBV7-2 and TRBJ2-1; TRBD2 agrees at 11 bases. The germline V gene encodes CDR1 SGHTA and CDR2 FQGNSA. Germline trimming cut 1 base from V and 9 bases from J; bases unmatched to any gene: 5. The CDR3 sequence is 15 residues long.

In this sample, this clonotype turned up many times. The chain recombines TRBV6-1 with TRBJ2-7; TRBD2 matches at 9 bases. Trimming cost V 6 bases and J 0 bases; bases outside gene matches: 6. CDR1 MNHNS and CDR2 SASEGT come from the germline V gene. The CDR3 has 15 residues. CDR3 loop: CASRRLADVSYEQYF. The CDR3 bases are TGTGCCAGCAGGAGACTAGCGGACGTCTCCTACGAGCAGTACTTC.

There are many counts of this clonotype. The chain is built from TRBV7-2 and TRBJ1-5; the D is unclear. Trimming left V 1 base short and J 6 bases short, with 7 bases between. The CDR3 has 13 amino acids. Germline lookup yields CDR1 SGHTA and CDR2 FQGNSA. The CDR3 here is CASSLGPTQPQHF. The CDR3 DNA reads as TGTGCCAGCAGCTTAGGGCCGACTCAGCCCCAGCATTTT.

In its sample, this clonotype was seen many times. The CDR3, as DNA: TGTGCCAGCAGCTTGGGGACTGCCGCAGATACGCAGTATTTT. The encoded protein is CASSLGTAADTQYF. The rearrangement uses TRBV7-6 and TRBJ2-3, with a possible D match to TRBD2 (6 bases). The V and J ends lost 3 bases and 4 bases respectively, with 11 bases between them. There are 14 residues in the CDR3. From germline, CDR1 is SGHVS and CDR2 FNYEAQ.

This clonotype was observed a few times. V and J are TRBV4-1 and TRBJ1-2, with a possible D match to TRBD1 (5 bases). CDR1 is MGHRA, CDR2 YSYEKL, per germline. Between the trimmed V and J ends, which lost 0 bases and 4 bases, there was a span of 12 bases. This CDR3 contains 15 residues. CDR3 DNA sequence: TGCGCCAGCAGCCAAGACCGGGGACGGGGCTATGGCTACACCTTC. This sequence encodes CASSQDRGRGYGYTF.

This clonotype was counted between two and nine times. The chain links TRBV4-1 to TRBJ1-5, with D perhaps TRBD1 (6 bases). This CDR3 spans 16 amino acids. The germline CDR1 and CDR2 sequences are MGHRA and YSYEKL. The germline V and J ends were trimmed by 2 bases and 1 base, with 12 bases remaining between them. CDR3: CASSQRGLRSNQPQHF. The CDR3 DNA follows: TGCGCCAGCAGCCAACGGGGGCTTCGCAGCAATCAGCCCCAGCATTTT.

This clonotype was recorded a few times. V and J are TRBV7-2 and TRBJ2-1; the D is unclear. V was shortened by 3 bases and J by 6 bases, with 9 bases between the two germline ends. The CDR3 is made up of 13 amino acids. Per the germline V gene, CDR1 is SGHTA and CDR2 is FQGNSA. CDR3 sequence: CASSFLDFNEQFF. CDR3 in DNA: TGTGCCAGCAGCTTCCTAGATTTCAATGAGCAGTTCTTC.